This TCR beta chain was recovered during a study of blood T cells in healthy people across ages. Regarding the study as a whole: Diversity estimated from one million T cells was considered an underestimate.

A word on this clonotype: Its antigen is not known.

Alongside a J-beta primer mix, a sample-barcoded 5' primer served in a second PCR lasting about 6 to 11 cycles. A single record per CDR3 protein comes from TCRdb applying MiXCR to the 5' RACE reads. The table lists around 1,900,000 distinct CDR3 sequences, 35% to 50% of them singletons. This CDR3 has 15 amino acids. The germline V and J ends were trimmed by 0 bases and 1 base, with 9 bases remaining between them. Per germline, CDR1 MGHRA and CDR2 YSYEKL. Sequencing used blood. The rearrangement links TRBV4-1 to TRBJ1-1, with a tentative D call TRBD1 (5 bases). This sequence was found in a human donor in good health. The CDR3 DNA reads TGCGCCAGCAGCCAAGATAGGGGCACGAACACTGAAGCTTTCTTT. It encodes CASSQDRGTNTEAFF.